One and the same sample provided the 18 T cell receptor beta chains below, sequenced in a study of cytomegalovirus exposure and HLA in healthy donors. PCR was performed using 60 Vbeta and 13 Jbeta primers. The assay was immunoSEQ multiplex PCR, and TCRdb's table has in-frame clones only and misses some. This table has about 270,000 clones, roughly two thirds appearing once. What was sequenced was PBMCs. The source is a female donor in good health and CMV-seronegative.

The sample holds a few counts of this clone. This chain connects TRBV6-1 to TRBJ2-3, with 7 bases that match TRBD2. This CDR3 region has 15 residues. The ends lost 3 bases at V and 5 bases at J; junction bases unmatched: 8. Germline CDR1 is MNHNS and CDR2 is SASEGT. As DNA, the CDR3 is TGTGCCAGCAGTGAGCTAGCGGCCAACATAGATACGCAGTATTTT. It is translated as CASSELAANIDTQYF.

The chain combines TRBV27 with TRBJ2-5, with D hard to call. The J call may be incorrect, as the DNA end agrees better with TRBJ2-7. Germline V gene sequence: CDR1 MNHEY, CDR2 SMNVEV (reference sequence). The CDR3 is 14 residues long. The CDR3 DNA follows: TGTGCCAGCAGTTTGGGTAGCACCTCCTACGAGCAGTACTTC. This sequence encodes CASSLGSTSYEQYF.

The genes are TRBV5-1 and TRBJ1-3; 7 bases map to TRBD1. Germline V gene sequence: CDR1 SGHRS, CDR2 YFSETQ. The trim removed 4 bases at V and 0 bases at J, leaving 19 bases unmatched. The CDR3 contains 20 residues. CDR3 amino acids: CASSRFDRAERTFSGNTIYF. CDR3 in DNA: TGCGCCAGCAGCCGTTTTGACAGGGCCGAACGGACCTTCTCTGGAAACACCATATATTTT.

The CDR3 DNA follows: TGTGCCAGCAGCTTAGCTAGCGGGGCGTATTCCTACAATGAGCAGTTCTTC. It encodes CASSLASGAYSYNEQFF. The genes are TRBV7-2 and TRBJ2-1; 8 bases align to TRBD2. V shed 0 bases and J 1 base; nucleotides not matched to a gene: 5. CDR3 size: 17 residues. Germline assignment: CDR1 SGHTA and CDR2 FQGNSA.

The genes are TRBV21-1 and TRBJ2-1; whether TRBD2, the table's D call, matches the DNA was not checked. TRBV21-1 is assigned pseudogene status. The CDR3 length is 24 residues. For the CDR3, the DNA is TGTGCCAGCAGCAAGACCACTAGCGGGAGGGCCTTGTTCGGGGAGGGGGAGGGGTACAATGAGCAGTTCTTC. Translation gives CASSKTTSGRALFGEGEGYNEQFF.

In nucleotides, the CDR3 is TGTGCCAGCAGCCCGGGACTAGTCTACGAGCAGTACTTC. Residues: CASSPGLVYEQYF. The chain carries TRBV7-9 and TRBJ2-7; 8 bases align to TRBD2. CDR3 length: 13 amino acids. The V and J ends lost 5 bases and 3 bases, in that order; junction bases with no gene match: 3. The germline gives CDR1 SEHNR, CDR2 FQNEAQ (reference sequence).

V and J are TRBV7-8 and TRBJ2-1; 10 nucleotides line up with TRBD2. The CDR3 is 16 residues long. The germline gives CDR1 SGHVS, CDR2 FQNEAQ. The trim removed 4 bases at V and 6 bases at J, leaving 9 bases unmatched. CDR3 sequence (DNA): TGTGCCAGCAGCTCCTTAGCGGGAGGCCCCCTCAATGAGCAGTTCTTC. Amino acid sequence: CASSSLAGGPLNEQFF.

The J gene is TRBJ2-1, the V gene TRBV9; possibly TRBD2 for D (6 bases). The V and J ends lost 3 bases and 8 bases respectively, with 12 bases between them. The CDR3 is made up of 13 amino acids. From germline, CDR1 is SGDLS and CDR2 YYNGEE. CDR3 sequence reads: CASSASSAHEQFF. The CDR3 DNA reads TGTGCCAGCAGCGCCTCTAGCGCTCATGAGCAGTTCTTC.

The V gene is TRBV7-2, the J gene TRBJ2-7; D is perhaps TRBD2 (5 bases). Germline-derived CDR1 and CDR2 are SGHTA and FQGNSA. V was shortened by 1 base and J by 0 bases, with 10 bases between the two germline ends. The CDR3 covers 15 residues. Here the CDR3 DNA reads TGTGCCAGCAGCTTAGGAGCGGTGAGCTCCTACGAGCAGTACTTC. The encoded protein is CASSLGAVSSYEQYF.

V is TRBV5-1 and J is TRBJ2-2; weak D call: TRBD1 (6 bases). The CDR3 runs 14 residues. V was shortened by 2 bases and J by 4 bases, with 9 bases between the two germline ends. Per the germline V gene, CDR1 is SGHRS and CDR2 is YFSETQ. The DNA of the CDR3 is TGCGCCAGCAGCTTAGGGGGTCCCACCGGGGAGCTGTTTTTT. This sequence encodes CASSLGGPTGELFF.

The V gene is TRBV7-9, the J gene TRBJ2-3; a weak D match, TRBD1 (6 bases). Trimming stripped 5 bases from V and 4 bases from J, with 13 bases between. The germline gives CDR1 SEHNR, CDR2 FQNEAQ (reference sequence). The CDR3 length is 14 residues. Written as DNA, the CDR3 is TGTGCCAGCAGCCTAGGACAGACCCCAGATACGCAGTATTTT. Encoded protein: CASSLGQTPDTQYF.

The rearrangement links TRBV5-6 to TRBJ1-2; D not resolved. The CDR3 loop spans 16 amino acids. V lost 0 bases, J lost 1 base, and 13 bases lay in between. The germline CDR1 and CDR2 sequences are SGHDT and YYEEEE. Here the CDR3 reads CASSLAHRAVNYGYTF. In nucleotides, the CDR3 is TGTGCCAGCAGCTTGGCCCACCGTGCGGTTAACTATGGCTACACCTTC.

The V gene is TRBV5-1, the J gene TRBJ2-1; 10 bases line up with TRBD2. The CDR3 consists of 14 residues. Losses at the gene ends were 4 bases for V and 10 bases for J; bases not matched to a gene: 8. Germline V CDR1 and CDR2: SGHRS, YFSETQ. The CDR3 reads CASSEREGRGEQFF. CDR3 DNA sequence: TGCGCCAGCAGCGAGCGGGAGGGCCGTGGGGAGCAGTTCTTC.

This chain connects TRBV28 to TRBJ2-2, with a weak D call TRBD1 (5 bases). The CDR3 loop spans 13 amino acids. Germline CDR1 is MDHEN and CDR2 is SYDVKM. Trimming took 5 bases from V and 6 from J, leaving 10 bases between them. The CDR3, as DNA: TGTGCCAGCAGTCTCAGGGTACCCGGGGAGCTGTTTTTT. This codes for CASSLRVPGELFF.

The CDR3 sequence: CASSQARGEQYF. The DNA of the CDR3 is TGTGCCAGCAGCCAAGCTCGGGGCGAGCAGTACTTC. This rearrangement joins TRBV14 to TRBJ2-7; D possibly corresponds to TRBD2 (5 bases). V lost 1 base and J lost 6, with 7 bases in between. This CDR3 region has 12 residues. Germline-derived CDR1 and CDR2 are SGHDN and FVKESK.

The V call is TRBV11-2, the J call TRBJ2-3; the match to TRBD2 covers 10 bases. V was pared by 4 bases and J by 2 bases, with 6 bases of the junction left unmatched. Germline V CDR1 and CDR2: SGHAT, FQNNGV. This CDR3 is built from 16 residues. The DNA of the CDR3 is TGTGCCAGCAGCTCCGTAGCGGGAGGAACCACAGATACGCAGTATTTT. Residues: CASSSVAGGTTDTQYF.

The chain employs TRBV4-1 and TRBJ2-2; D may be TRBD1 (5 bases). This CDR3 is built from 15 residues. Germline lookup yields CDR1 MGHRA and CDR2 YSYEKL. Trimming left V 1 base short and J 7 bases short, with 13 bases between. CDR3 region: CASSQVLRGGGELFF. Here the CDR3 DNA reads TGCGCCAGCAGCCAAGTTTTAAGGGGCGGCGGGGAGCTGTTTTTT.

The chain employs TRBV12-5 and TRBJ1-1; D remains unclear. Germline V gene data show CDR1 as LGHNT and CDR2 as FRNRAP. This CDR3 spans 14 amino acids. Trimming pared 2 bases from V and 1 base from J, leaving 8 bases between. The CDR3 reads CASGLWERNTEAFF. The CDR3 nucleotides read TGTGCTAGTGGTTTGTGGGAGAGGAACACTGAAGCTTTCTTT.